Each of the 26 T cell receptor beta chains below was sequenced from the same sample in a study of technical replicates of blood from several donors. Only in-frame clones appear in the TCRdb table, and some are missing; sequencing was by immunoSEQ multiplex PCR. The sample lists 83,000 or so clones; approximately 94% were seen once. The source material was T cells isolated from PBMCs. The receptor set was obtained from a human donor in good health.

The V call is TRBV7-9, the J call TRBJ1-1; a weak D match, TRBD1 (6 bases). CDR3 length equals 15 residues. The germline CDR1 and CDR2 sequences are SEHNR and FQNEAQ (reference sequence). V lost 1 base and J lost 3, with 12 bases in between. The CDR3 here is CASSLVGGLDTEAFF. In DNA, the CDR3 is TGTGCCAGCAGCTTAGTCGGGGGGCTGGACACTGAAGCTTTCTTT.

The chain is built from TRBV13 and TRBJ2-3; the match to TRBD2 covers 8 bases. The germline gives CDR1 PRHDT, CDR2 FYEKMQ (reference sequence). The CDR3 contains 13 residues. Germline trimming cut 3 bases from V and 8 bases from J; bases unmatched to any gene: 4. Here the CDR3 DNA reads TGTGCCAGCAGCTTGCGGGGGGAGGGTACGCAGTATTTT. Translated, it gives CASSLRGEGTQYF. Complete variable domain (other parts from reference TRBV13 and TRBJ2-3): AAGVIQSPRHLIKEKRETATLKCYPIPRHDTVYWYQQGPGQDPQFLISFYEKMQSDKGSIPDRFSAQQFSDYHSELNMSSLELGDSALYFCASSLRGEGTQYFGPGTRLTVL.

The rearrangement links TRBV2 to TRBJ2-4, with TRBD2 as a possible D gene (6 bases). The CDR3 spans 15 residues. With 4 bases removed from V and 2 bases from J, the gap between germline ends came to 12 bases. CDR1 is SNHLY and CDR2 is FYNNEI in the germline V gene. CDR3 DNA sequence: TGTGCCAGCAGTGGGGGGAGGTGGACCAAAAACATTCAGTACTTC. Translated, it gives CASSGGRWTKNIQYF.

The chain has TRBV18 and TRBJ2-1; D remains ambiguous. This CDR3 spans 16 amino acids. Germline CDR1 KGHSH, CDR2 LQKENI. V lost 1 base and J 0 bases, leaving 10 bases between the germline ends. The CDR3 reads CASSPRDFDSYNEQFF. The DNA of the CDR3 is TGTGCCAGCTCACCACGAGACTTCGACTCCTACAATGAGCAGTTCTTC.

For the CDR3, the DNA is TGTGCCAGCAGTGACTACTGCCAGTACTTC. As protein: CASSDYCQYF. This chain links TRBV6-4 with TRBJ2-7; D gene unclear. The CDR3 consists of 10 residues. CDR1 MRHNA and CDR2 SNTAGT come from the germline V gene. V dropped 1 base and J dropped 10 bases, with 5 bases sitting between them.

This sequence joins TRBV27 and TRBJ2-7; a weak D match, TRBD2 (6 bases). Trimming removed 3 bases at V and 7 bases at J, with 16 bases between. CDR3 length equals 14 residues. CDR1 is MNHEY, CDR2 SMNVEV, per germline (reference sequence). CDR3 in amino acids: CASSLSREPGEQYF. DNA of the CDR3: TGTGCCAGCAGTTTGAGTCGGGAGCCCGGAGAGCAGTACTTC.

This chain connects TRBV7-8 to TRBJ2-7; the match to TRBD2 covers 8 bases. V trimming: 8 bases; J trimming: 5 bases; junction bases outside the gene matches: 11. Germline V gives CDR1 SGHVS, CDR2 FQNEAQ. The CDR3 runs 14 residues. CDR3 sequence (DNA): TGTGCCAGCGAGCTGGCGGGAGGACTCCACGAGCAGTACTTC. Encoded protein: CASELAGGLHEQYF.

The table lists this clone with a count of one. J is TRBJ1-5 and V is TRBV6-1; D remains unclear. Germline V gene sequence: CDR1 MNHNS, CDR2 SASEGT. Trimming stripped 1 base from V and 3 bases from J, with 10 bases between. The CDR3 contains 15 residues. Here the CDR3 reads CASSEVEGVNQPQHF. In DNA form, the CDR3 reads TGTGCCAGCAGTGAAGTAGAGGGAGTCAATCAGCCCCAGCATTTT.

The chain links TRBV5-4 to TRBJ2-7, with D hard to call. Germline CDR1 and CDR2: SGHNT and YYREEE (reference sequence). V lost 6 bases, J lost 3 bases, and 19 bases lay in between. CDR3 size: 15 residues. CDR3 coding DNA: TGTGCCAGCAACTTTAAGAGCGCAGACCTCTACGAGCAGTACTTC. It specifies CASNFKSADLYEQYF.

Only one count was recorded for this clone. The chain combines TRBV9 with TRBJ1-4, with D perhaps TRBD1 (6 bases). V lost 0 bases, J lost 0 bases, and 15 bases lay in between. This CDR3 is 18 amino acids long. Germline-derived CDR1 and CDR2 are SGDLS and YYNGEE. CDR3 sequence reads: CASSVEGHGFPTNEKLFF. The CDR3 DNA reads as TGTGCCAGCAGCGTAGAGGGACACGGGTTTCCAACTAATGAAAAACTGTTTTTT.

This clone appeared a few times. The chain carries TRBV5-1 and TRBJ1-1; TRBD1 agrees at 8 bases. CDR3 size: 15 residues. Per the germline V gene, CDR1 is SGHRS and CDR2 is YFSETQ. Unmatched junction bases numbered 2, after V lost 0 bases and J lost 1 base. CDR3 region: CASSLVGTGNTEAFF. The CDR3 coding sequence is TGCGCCAGCAGCTTGGTCGGGACAGGGAACACTGAAGCTTTCTTT.

This chain links TRBV7-9 with TRBJ2-7; TRBD1 aligns across 9 bases. CDR3 length equals 15 residues. Germline loops: CDR1 SEHNR, CDR2 FQNEAQ (reference sequence). With V trimmed by 1 base and J by 5 bases, 6 bases remained unmatched. The CDR3 is CASSLVGQGIHEQYF. CDR3 coding DNA: TGTGCCAGCAGCTTAGTCGGACAGGGGATCCACGAGCAGTACTTC.

The J gene is TRBJ1-5, the V gene TRBV21-1; TRBD1, the D gene given by the table, was not confirmed from the DNA. TRBV21-1 is a pseudogene locus. The CDR3 has 14 residues. Written as DNA, the CDR3 is TGTGCCAGCAGCACCGGACAGGGGGATCAGCCCCAGCATTTT. It codes for CASSTGQGDQPQHF.

The chain is built from TRBV6-6 and TRBJ1-1, with D possibly being TRBD1 (6 bases). Trimming removed 0 bases from V and 2 bases from J, with 10 bases in between. The CDR3 loop spans 15 amino acids. Per the germline V gene, CDR1 is MNHNY and CDR2 is SVGAGI (reference sequence). The CDR3 spells CASSYSGGDNTEAFF. CDR3 sequence (DNA): TGTGCCAGCAGTTACTCAGGGGGGGATAACACTGAAGCTTTCTTT.

The genes are TRBV2 and TRBJ2-7; D is unclear. V shed 6 bases and J shed 0 bases, with 12 bases lying between them. The CDR3 is made up of 14 amino acids. From germline, CDR1 is SNHLY and CDR2 FYNNEI. The CDR3 bases are TGTGCCAGCAGATTCAGGCTATACTCCTACGAGCAGTACTTC. Its protein is CASRFRLYSYEQYF.

V is TRBV2 and J is TRBJ1-2; D call uncertain. The CDR3 has 15 amino acids. Germline-derived CDR1 and CDR2 are SNHLY and FYNNEI. V was shortened by 6 bases and J by 2 bases, with 16 bases between the two germline ends. The CDR3 bases are TGTGCCAGCAGCGACTCGGGGAAAGGGAACTATGGCTACACCTTC. Its protein product is CASSDSGKGNYGYTF.

CDR3 region: CATRRDRYGYEQYF. The CDR3 region has the DNA TGTGCCACAAGAAGGGACAGGTACGGCTACGAGCAGTACTTC. The V gene is TRBV6-1, the J gene TRBJ2-7; TRBD1 matches 8 bases. Trimming cost V 10 bases and J 3 bases; bases outside gene matches: 11. CDR3 length: 14 residues. Germline V lookup: CDR1 MNHNS, CDR2 SASEGT.

V and J are TRBV6-5 and TRBJ2-1, with D tentatively TRBD2 (6 bases). Trimming removed 7 bases at V and 8 bases at J, with 18 bases between. This CDR3 spans 14 amino acids. Per germline, CDR1 MNHEY and CDR2 SVGAGI. CDR3 amino acids: CASNRLGGNDEQFF. CDR3 DNA: TGTGCCAGCAATCGACTAGGAGGGAACGATGAGCAGTTCTTC.

The V call is TRBV7-9, the J call TRBJ2-3, with 12 nucleotides matching TRBD2. V shed 1 base, J shed 2 bases, and the junction held 7 bases outside the gene matches. The CDR3 is made up of 18 amino acids. Germline lookup yields CDR1 SEHNR and CDR2 FQNEAQ (reference sequence). CDR3 sequence (DNA): TGTGCCAGCAGCTTAGTGACTAGCGGGAGCGGGCACACAGATACGCAGTATTTT. Translating it yields CASSLVTSGSGHTDTQYF.

V usage is TRBV18 and J usage is TRBJ2-7; possibly TRBD1 for D (5 bases). Germline lookup yields CDR1 KGHSH and CDR2 LQKENI. V dropped 2 bases and J dropped 4 bases, with 9 bases sitting between them. CDR3 size: 13 residues. The CDR3 spells CASSPGAGYEQYF. For the CDR3, the DNA is TGTGCCAGCTCACCAGGGGCTGGATACGAGCAGTACTTC.

The chain uses TRBV7-6 and TRBJ2-7; TRBD2 is a possible D gene (5 bases). V was clipped by 5 bases and J by 4 bases, with 15 bases between them. Germline V CDR1 and CDR2: SGHVS, FNYEAQ. The CDR3 covers 14 residues. This CDR3 is CASSAGREKYEQYF. In DNA, the CDR3 is TGTGCCAGCAGCGCGGGTCGGGAAAAGTACGAGCAGTACTTC.

The chain carries TRBV21-1 and TRBJ1-1; TRBD1 reflects the table's D call only, with no check against the DNA. TRBV21-1 corresponds to a pseudogene. The length of the CDR3 is 19 residues. CDR3 residues: CASSKASTGTGGIGTEAFF. DNA of the CDR3: TGTGCCAGCAGCAAAGCGTCTACCGGGACAGGGGGTATAGGCACTGAAGCTTTCTTT.

The J gene is TRBJ1-1, the V gene TRBV23-1; perhaps TRBD1 as D (5 bases). TRBV23-1 is identified as an open reading frame with a role that is uncertain. This CDR3 is 16 amino acids long. Deletions cut 1 base from V and 3 bases from J, with 15 bases between. The DNA of the CDR3 is TGCGCCAGCAGTCAATGGGGGGAGATGTCCCACACTGAAGCTTTCTTT. Translating it yields CASSQWGEMSHTEAFF.

This clone appeared a few times. The chain uses TRBV5-1 and TRBJ2-2; the match to TRBD1 covers 7 bases. The V and J ends lost 5 bases and 2 bases, in that order; junction bases with no gene match: 3. From germline, CDR1 is SGHRS and CDR2 YFSETQ. CDR3 length: 14 residues. CDR3 loop: CASRRDSNTGELFF. As DNA, the CDR3 is TGCGCCAGCAGACGGGACAGCAACACCGGGGAGCTGTTTTTT.

The V call is TRBV11-2, the J call TRBJ2-5, with D hard to call. This CDR3 has 14 amino acids. V was cut by 2 bases and J by 4 bases, with 11 bases left in between. Germline CDR1 reads SGHAT; CDR2 reads FQNNGV. The CDR3 DNA sequence: TGTGCCAGCAGCTTATATCCAACGGGAGAGACCCAGTACTTC. Its protein is CASSLYPTGETQYF.

This clone was counted once. V gene TRBV20-1 combines with J gene TRBJ2-2; D is unclear. Germline assignment: CDR1 DFQATT and CDR2 SNEGSKA (reference sequence). The CDR3 runs 11 residues. The ends were cut back, 4 bases at V and 5 bases at J, with 5 bases in the middle. CDR3 DNA: TGCAGTGCTACCAGGACCGGGGAGCTGTTTTTT. Residues: CSATRTGELFF.